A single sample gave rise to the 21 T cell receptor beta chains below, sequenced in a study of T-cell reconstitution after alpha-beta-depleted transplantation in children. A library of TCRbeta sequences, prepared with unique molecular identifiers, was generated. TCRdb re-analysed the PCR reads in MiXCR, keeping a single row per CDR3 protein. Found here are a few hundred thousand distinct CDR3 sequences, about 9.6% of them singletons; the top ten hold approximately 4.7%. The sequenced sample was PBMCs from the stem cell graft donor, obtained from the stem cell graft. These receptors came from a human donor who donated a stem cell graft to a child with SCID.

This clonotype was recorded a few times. CDR3 protein: CASRFSGISIETQYF. The CDR3, as DNA: TGCGCCAGCAGGTTTTCGGGGATATCGATAGAGACCCAGTACTTC. The V call is TRBV5-1, the J call TRBJ2-5, with TRBD2 as a possible D gene (5 bases). The V and J ends lost 5 bases and 4 bases respectively, with 18 bases between them. The length of the CDR3 is 15 residues. Looked up from germline, CDR1 is SGHRS and CDR2 is YFSETQ.

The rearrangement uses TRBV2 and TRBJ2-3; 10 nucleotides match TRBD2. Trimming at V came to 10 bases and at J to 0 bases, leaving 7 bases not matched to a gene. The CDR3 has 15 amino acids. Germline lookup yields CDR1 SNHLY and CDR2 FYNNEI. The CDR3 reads CANLSGGLSTDTQYF. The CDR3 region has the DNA TGTGCCAATCTTAGCGGGGGGTTAAGCACAGATACGCAGTATTTT.

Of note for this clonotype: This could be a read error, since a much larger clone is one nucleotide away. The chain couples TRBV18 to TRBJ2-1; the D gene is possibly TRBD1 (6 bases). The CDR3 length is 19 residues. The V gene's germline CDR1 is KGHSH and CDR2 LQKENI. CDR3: CAGSPNRPGRGSSYNEQFF. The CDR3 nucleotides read TGTGCCGGCTCACCTAATCGACCCGGCAGGGGAAGCTCCTACAATGAGCAGTTCTTC.

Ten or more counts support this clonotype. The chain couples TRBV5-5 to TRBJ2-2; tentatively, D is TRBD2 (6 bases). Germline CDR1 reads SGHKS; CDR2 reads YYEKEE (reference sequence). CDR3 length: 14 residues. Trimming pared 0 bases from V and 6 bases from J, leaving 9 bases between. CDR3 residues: CASSLVEGSGELFF. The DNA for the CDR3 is TGTGCCAGCAGCTTGGTGGAGGGGTCCGGGGAGCTGTTTTTT.

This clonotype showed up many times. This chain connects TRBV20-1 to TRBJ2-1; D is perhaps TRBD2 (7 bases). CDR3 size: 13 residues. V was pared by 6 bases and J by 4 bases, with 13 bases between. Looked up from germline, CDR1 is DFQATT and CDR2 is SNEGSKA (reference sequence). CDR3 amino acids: CSASGTTYNEQFF. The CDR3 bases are TGCAGTGCAAGCGGGACAACGTACAATGAGCAGTTCTTC.

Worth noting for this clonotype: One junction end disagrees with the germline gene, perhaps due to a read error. The CDR3, as DNA: TGTGCCAGCAGTTTGGAAGGGGGCAATAAGCCCCAGCATTTT. It codes for CASSLEGGNKPQHF. The chain has TRBV12-3 or TRBV12-4 and TRBJ1-5, with TRBD1 identical over 7 bases. This CDR3 has 14 residues.

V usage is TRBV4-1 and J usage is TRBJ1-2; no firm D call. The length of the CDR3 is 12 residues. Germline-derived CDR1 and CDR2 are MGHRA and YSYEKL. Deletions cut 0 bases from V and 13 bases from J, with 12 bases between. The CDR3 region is CASSQDFRESTF. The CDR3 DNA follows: TGCGCCAGCAGCCAAGATTTCCGGGAGTCCACCTTC.

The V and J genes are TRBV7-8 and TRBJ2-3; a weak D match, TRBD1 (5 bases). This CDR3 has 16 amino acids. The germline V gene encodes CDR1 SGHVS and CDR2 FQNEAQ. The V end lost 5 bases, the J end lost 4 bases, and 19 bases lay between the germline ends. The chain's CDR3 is CASSRQTLAPADTQYF. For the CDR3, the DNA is TGTGCCAGCAGCCGACAGACCTTAGCCCCCGCAGATACGCAGTATTTT.

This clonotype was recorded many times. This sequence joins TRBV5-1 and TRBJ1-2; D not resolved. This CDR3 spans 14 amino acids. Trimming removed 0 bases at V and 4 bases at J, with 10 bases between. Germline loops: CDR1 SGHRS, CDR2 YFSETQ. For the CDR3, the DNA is TGCGCCAGCAGCTTGGACACGGATCGCTATGGCTACACCTTC. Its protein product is CASSLDTDRYGYTF. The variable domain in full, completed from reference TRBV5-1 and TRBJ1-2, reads KAGVTQTPRYLIKTRGQQVTLSCSPISGHRSVSWYQQTPGQGLQFLFEYFSETQRNKGNFPGRFSGRQFSNSRSEMNVSTLELGDSALYLCASSLDTDRYGYTFGSGTRLTVV.

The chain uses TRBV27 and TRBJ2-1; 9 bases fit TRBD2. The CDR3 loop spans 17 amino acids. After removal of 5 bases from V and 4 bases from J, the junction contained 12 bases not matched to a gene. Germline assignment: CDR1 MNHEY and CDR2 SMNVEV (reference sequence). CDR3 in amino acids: CASSRRSGRGGYNEQFF. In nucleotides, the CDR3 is TGTGCCAGCAGTCGACGGTCGGGGCGGGGGGGGTACAATGAGCAGTTCTTC.

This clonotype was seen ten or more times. This CDR3 is CASSALSEQGFAEAFF. The CDR3 DNA is TGTGCCAGCAGCGCGTTATCGGAACAGGGTTTCGCTGAAGCTTTCTTT. J is TRBJ1-1 and V is TRBV7-9, with D tentatively TRBD1 (6 bases). Germline V gene lookup returns CDR1 SEHNR and CDR2 FQNEAQ (reference sequence). Deletions cut 5 bases from V and 6 bases from J, with 22 bases between. CDR3 size: 16 residues.

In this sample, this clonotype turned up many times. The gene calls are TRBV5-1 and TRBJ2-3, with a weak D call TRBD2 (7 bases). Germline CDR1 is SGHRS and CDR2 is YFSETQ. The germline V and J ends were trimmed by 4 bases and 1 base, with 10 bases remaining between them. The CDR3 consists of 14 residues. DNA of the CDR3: TGCGCCAGCAGCCGGGGGGCGGGCACAGATACGCAGTATTTT. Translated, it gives CASSRGAGTDTQYF.

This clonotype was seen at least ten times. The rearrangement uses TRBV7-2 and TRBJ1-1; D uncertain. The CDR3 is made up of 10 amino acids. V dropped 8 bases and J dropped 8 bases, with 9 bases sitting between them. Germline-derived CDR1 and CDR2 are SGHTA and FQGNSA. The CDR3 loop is CASRGREAFF. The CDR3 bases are TGTGCCAGCCGAGGGCGCGAAGCTTTCTTT.

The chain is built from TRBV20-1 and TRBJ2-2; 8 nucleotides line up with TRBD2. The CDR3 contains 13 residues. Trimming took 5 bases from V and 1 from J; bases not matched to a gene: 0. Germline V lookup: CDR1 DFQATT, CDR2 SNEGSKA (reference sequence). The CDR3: CSAGTRNTGELFF. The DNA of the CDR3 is TGCAGTGCTGGGACTAGGAACACCGGGGAGCTGTTTTTT.

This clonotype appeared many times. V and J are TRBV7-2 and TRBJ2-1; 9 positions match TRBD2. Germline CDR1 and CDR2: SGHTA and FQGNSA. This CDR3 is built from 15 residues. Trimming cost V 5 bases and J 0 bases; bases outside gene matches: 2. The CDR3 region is CASSRAGGSYNEQFF. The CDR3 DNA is TGTGCCAGCAGCCGAGCGGGGGGCTCCTACAATGAGCAGTTCTTC.

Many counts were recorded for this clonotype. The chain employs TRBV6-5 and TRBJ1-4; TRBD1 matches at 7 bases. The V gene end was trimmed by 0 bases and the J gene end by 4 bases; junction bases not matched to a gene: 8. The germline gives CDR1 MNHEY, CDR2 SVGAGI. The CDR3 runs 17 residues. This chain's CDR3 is CASSYSIWTGLNEKLFF. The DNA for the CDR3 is TGTGCCAGCAGTTACTCTATATGGACAGGACTTAATGAAAAACTGTTTTTT.

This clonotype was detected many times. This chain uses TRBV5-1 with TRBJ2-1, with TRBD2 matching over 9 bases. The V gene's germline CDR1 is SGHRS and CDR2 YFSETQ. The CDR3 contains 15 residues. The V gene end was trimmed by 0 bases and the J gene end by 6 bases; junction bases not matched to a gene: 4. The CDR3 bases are TGCGCCAGCAGCTTGGTAACTAGCGGGTCCAATGAGCAGTTCTTC. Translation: CASSLVTSGSNEQFF.

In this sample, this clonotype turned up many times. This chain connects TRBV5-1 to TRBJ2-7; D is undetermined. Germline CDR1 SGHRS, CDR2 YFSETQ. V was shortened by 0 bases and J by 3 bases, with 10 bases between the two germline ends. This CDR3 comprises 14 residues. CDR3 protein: CASSLASPDYEQYF. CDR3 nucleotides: TGCGCCAGCAGCTTGGCGAGCCCTGACTACGAGCAGTACTTC.

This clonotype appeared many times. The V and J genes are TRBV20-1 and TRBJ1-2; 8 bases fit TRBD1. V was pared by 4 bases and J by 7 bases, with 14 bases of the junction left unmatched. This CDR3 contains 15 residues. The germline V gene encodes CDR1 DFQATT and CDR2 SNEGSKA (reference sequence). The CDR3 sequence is CSAMRQGIGIGGYTF. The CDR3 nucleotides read TGCAGTGCTATGAGACAGGGGATCGGGATAGGTGGCTACACCTTC.

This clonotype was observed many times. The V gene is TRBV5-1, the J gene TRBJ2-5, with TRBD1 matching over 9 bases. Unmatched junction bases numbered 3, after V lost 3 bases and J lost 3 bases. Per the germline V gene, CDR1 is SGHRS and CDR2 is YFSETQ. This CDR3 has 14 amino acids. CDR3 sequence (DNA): TGCGCCAGCAGCTGGGGACAGGGTGAAGAGACCCAGTACTTC. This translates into CASSWGQGEETQYF.

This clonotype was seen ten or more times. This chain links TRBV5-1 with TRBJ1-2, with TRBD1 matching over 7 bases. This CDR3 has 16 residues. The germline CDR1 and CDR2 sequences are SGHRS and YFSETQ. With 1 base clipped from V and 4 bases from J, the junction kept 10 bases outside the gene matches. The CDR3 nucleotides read TGCGCCAGCAGCTTGACCTACCAGGGGGGCGGCTATGGCTACACCTTC. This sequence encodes CASSLTYQGGGYGYTF.